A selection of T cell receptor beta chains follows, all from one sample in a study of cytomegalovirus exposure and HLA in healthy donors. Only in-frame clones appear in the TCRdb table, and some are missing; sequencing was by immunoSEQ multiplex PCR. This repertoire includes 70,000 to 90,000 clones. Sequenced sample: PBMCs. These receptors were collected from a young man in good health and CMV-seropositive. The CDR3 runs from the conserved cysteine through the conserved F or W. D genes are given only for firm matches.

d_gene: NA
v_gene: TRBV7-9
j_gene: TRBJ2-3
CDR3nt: TGTGCCAGCAGCCCACCTTGGCGGGAGATTACCCAGGGGAATACGCAGTATTTT
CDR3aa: CASSPPWREITQGNTQYF

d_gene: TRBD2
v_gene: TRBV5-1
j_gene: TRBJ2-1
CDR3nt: TGCGCCAGCAGCATCCGGACTAGCGGGGTCGTTAATGAGCAGTTCTTC
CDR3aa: CASSIRTSGVVNEQFF

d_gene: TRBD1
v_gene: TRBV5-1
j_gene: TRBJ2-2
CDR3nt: TGCGCCAGCAGCGGGACAGCGAACACCGGGGAGCTGTTTTTT
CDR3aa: CASSGTANTGELFF

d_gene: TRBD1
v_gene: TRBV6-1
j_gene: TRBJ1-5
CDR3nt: TGTGCCAGTGGGGACAGGGCCTTTCAGCCCCAGCATTTT
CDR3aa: CASGDRAFQPQHF

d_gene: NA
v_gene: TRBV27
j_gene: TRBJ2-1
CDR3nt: TGTGCCAGCAGTTTCATAGGGGGTAGCGGGTACTCCTACAATGAGCAGTTCTTC
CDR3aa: CASSFIGGSGYSYNEQFF

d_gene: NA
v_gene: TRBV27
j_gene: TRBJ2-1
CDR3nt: TGTGCCAGCAGCAACTACAATGAGCAGTTCTTC
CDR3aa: CASSNYNEQFF

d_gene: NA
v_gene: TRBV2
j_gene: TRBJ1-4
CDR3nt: TGTGCCAGCACCGCCAGGCGCCTACGTCCGGCTAATGAAAAACTGTTTTTT
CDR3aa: CASTARRLRPANEKLFF

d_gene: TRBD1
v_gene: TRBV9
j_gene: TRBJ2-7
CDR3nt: TGTGCCAGCAGCACCGGGGACAGGGGGCCTAGGGCCTACGAGCAGTACTTC
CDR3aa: CASSTGDRGPRAYEQYF

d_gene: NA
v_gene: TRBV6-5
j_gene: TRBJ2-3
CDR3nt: TGTGCCAGCAGCGGCGTTCGGGAGCGACAGTATTTT
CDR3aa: CASSGVRERQYF

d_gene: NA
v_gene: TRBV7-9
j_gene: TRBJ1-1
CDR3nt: TGTGCCAGCAGCCCCGGCAGGGACATGAACACTGAAGCTTTCTTT
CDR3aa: CASSPGRDMNTEAFF

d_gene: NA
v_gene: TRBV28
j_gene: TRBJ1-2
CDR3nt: TGTGCCAGCAGTTTCCCGAGGAGCTATGGCTACACCTTC
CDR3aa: CASSFPRSYGYTF

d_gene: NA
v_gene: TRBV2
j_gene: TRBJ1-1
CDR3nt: TGTGCCAGCGGTGCGCCGGGGTCTAACACTGAAGCTTTCTTT
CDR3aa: CASGAPGSNTEAFF

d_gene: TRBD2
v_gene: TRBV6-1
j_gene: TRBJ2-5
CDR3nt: TGTGCCAGCAGTGAAGTAGCGGGAGTGCCATCCCAGTACTTC
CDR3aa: CASSEVAGVPSQYF

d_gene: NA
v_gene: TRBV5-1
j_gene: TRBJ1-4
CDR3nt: TGCGCCAGCGCCCCTTCGCCAGGGGAGAATGAAAAACTGTTTTTT
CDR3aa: CASAPSPGENEKLFF